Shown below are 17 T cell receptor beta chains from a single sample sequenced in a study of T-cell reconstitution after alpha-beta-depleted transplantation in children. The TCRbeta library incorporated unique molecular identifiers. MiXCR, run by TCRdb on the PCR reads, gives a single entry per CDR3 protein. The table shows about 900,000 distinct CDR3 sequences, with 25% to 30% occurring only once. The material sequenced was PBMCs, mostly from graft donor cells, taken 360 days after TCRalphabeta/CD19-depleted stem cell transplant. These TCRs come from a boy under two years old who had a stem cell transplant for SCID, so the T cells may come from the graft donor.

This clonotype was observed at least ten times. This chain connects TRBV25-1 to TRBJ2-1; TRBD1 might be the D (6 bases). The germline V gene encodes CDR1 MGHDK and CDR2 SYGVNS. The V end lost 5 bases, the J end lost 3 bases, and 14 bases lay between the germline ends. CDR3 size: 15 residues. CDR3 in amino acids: CASSPLGDNYNEQFF. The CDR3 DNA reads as TGTGCCAGCAGTCCTCTGGGGGACAACTACAATGAGCAGTTCTTC.

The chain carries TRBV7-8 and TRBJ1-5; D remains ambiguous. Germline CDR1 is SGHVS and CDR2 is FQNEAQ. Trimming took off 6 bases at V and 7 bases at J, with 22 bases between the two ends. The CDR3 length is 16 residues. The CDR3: CASSFTTWQFGQPQHF. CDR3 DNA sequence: TGTGCCAGCAGTTTTACGACGTGGCAATTTGGGCAGCCCCAGCATTTT.

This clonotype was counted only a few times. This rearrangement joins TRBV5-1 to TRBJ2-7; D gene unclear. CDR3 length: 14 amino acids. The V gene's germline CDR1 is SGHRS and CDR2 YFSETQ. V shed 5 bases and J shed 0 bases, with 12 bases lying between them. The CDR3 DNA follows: TGCGCCAGCAGTCTAGGGAACCCCTCCTACGAGCAGTACTTC. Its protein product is CASSLGNPSYEQYF.

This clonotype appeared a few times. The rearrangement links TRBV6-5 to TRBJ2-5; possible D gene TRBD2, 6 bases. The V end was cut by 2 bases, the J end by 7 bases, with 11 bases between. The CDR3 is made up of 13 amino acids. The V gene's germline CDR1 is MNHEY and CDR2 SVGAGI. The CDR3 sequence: CASSYGTGGTQYF. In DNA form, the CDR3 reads TGTGCCAGCAGTTACGGGACTGGCGGGACCCAGTACTTC.

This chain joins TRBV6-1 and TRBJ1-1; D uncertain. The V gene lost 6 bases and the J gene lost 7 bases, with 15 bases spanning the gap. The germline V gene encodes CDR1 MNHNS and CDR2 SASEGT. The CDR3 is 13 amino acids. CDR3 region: CASSLARRDEAFF. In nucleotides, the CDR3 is TGTGCCAGCAGCCTAGCCCGCAGAGATGAAGCTTTCTTT.

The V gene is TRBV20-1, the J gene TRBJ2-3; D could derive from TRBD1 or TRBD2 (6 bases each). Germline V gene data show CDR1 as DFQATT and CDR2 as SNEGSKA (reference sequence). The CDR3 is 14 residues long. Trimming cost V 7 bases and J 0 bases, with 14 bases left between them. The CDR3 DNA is TGCAGTGAATCACAGGGAGGCAGCACAGATACGCAGTATTTT. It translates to CSESQGGSTDTQYF.

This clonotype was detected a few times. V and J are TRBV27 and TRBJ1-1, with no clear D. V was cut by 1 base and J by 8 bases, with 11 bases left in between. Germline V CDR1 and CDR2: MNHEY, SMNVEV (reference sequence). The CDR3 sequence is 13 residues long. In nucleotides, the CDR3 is TGTGCCAGCAGTTTATTAGGAACCGGCGAAGCTTTCTTT. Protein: CASSLLGTGEAFF.

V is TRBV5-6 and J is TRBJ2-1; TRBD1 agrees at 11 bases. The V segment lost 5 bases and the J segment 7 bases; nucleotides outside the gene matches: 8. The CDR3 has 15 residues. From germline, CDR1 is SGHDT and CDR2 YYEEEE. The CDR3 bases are TGTGCCAGCAGGTCCTTGGACAGGGGGCGAAATGAGCAGTTCTTC. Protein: CASRSLDRGRNEQFF.

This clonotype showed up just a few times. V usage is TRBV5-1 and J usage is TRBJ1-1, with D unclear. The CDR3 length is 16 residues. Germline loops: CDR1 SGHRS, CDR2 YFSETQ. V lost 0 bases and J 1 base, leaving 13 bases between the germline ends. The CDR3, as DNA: TGCGCCAGCAGCTTGGGTGTTGTAACTGGGAACACTGAAGCTTTCTTT. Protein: CASSLGVVTGNTEAFF.

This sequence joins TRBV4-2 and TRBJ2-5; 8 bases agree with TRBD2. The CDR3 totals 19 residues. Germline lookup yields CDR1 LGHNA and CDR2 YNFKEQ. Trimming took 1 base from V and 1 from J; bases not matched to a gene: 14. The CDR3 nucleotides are TGTGCCAGCAGCCAAGGTACCAGTTTCGGACGGGGGGGCCAAGAGACCCAGTACTTC. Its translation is CASSQGTSFGRGGQETQYF.

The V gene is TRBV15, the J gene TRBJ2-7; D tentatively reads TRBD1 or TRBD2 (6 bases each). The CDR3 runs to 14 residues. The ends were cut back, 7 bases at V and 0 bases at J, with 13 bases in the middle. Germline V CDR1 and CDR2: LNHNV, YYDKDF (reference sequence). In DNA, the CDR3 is TGTGCCACCAAACCGGGGGCAGGCTCCTACGAGCAGTACTTC. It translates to CATKPGAGSYEQYF.

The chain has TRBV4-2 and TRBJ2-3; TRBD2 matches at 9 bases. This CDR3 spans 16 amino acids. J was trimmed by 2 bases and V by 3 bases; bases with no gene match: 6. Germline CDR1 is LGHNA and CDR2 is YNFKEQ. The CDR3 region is CASSQASSGVTDTQYF. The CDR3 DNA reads TGTGCCAGCAGCCAGGCCTCTAGCGGGGTCACAGATACGCAGTATTTT.

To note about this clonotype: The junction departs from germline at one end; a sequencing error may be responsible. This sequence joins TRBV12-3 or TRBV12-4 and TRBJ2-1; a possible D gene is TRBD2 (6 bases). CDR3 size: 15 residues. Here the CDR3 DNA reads TGTGCCAGCAGCCCCGGGTCCCAGGGAGGAAATGGGCAGTTCTTC. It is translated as CASSPGSQGGNGQFF.

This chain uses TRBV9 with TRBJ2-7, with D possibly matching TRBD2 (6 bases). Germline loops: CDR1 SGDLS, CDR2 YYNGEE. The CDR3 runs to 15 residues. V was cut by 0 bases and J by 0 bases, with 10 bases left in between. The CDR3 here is CASSVEDGSSYEQYF. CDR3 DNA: TGTGCCAGCAGCGTAGAGGACGGGAGCTCCTACGAGCAGTACTTC. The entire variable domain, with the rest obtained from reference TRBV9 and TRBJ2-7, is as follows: DSGVTQTPKHLITATGQRVTLRCSPRSGDLSVYWYQQSLDQGLQFLIQYYNGEERAKGNILERFSAQQFPDLHSELNLSSLELGDSALYFCASSVEDGSSYEQYFGPGTRLTVT.

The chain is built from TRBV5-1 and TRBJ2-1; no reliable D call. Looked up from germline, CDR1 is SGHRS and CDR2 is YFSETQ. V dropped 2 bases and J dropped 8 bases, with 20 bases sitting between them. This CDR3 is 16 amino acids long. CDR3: CASSFTIWATGDEQFF. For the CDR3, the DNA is TGCGCCAGCAGCTTTACGATTTGGGCGACGGGCGATGAGCAGTTCTTC.

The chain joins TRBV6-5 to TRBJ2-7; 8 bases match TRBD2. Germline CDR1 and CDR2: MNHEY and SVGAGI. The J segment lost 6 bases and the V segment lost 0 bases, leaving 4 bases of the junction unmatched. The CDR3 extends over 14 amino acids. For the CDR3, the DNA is TGTGCCAGCAGTTACTCTGCGGGGGGAGGCGAGCAGTACTTC. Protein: CASSYSAGGGEQYF.

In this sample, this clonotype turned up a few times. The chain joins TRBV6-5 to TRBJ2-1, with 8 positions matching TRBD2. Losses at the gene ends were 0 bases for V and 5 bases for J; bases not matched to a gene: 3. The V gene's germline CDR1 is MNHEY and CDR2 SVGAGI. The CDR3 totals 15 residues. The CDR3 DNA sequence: TGTGCCAGCAGTTACTCAACTAGCGGTCACAATGAGCAGTTCTTC. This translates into CASSYSTSGHNEQFF.